This T cell receptor (beta chain) comes out of a study of chemoradiotherapy in HPV16-positive cancers. Study as a whole: Functional T-cell assays on a couple of HPV16-positive patients' cells defined candidate HPV-specific clones and common TCR motifs.

Over chemoradiotherapy, repertoires were sampled more than once. CDR1 is SGHTA, CDR2 FQGTGA, per germline. This CDR3 contains 16 residues. Trimming cost V 5 bases and J 4 bases; bases outside gene matches: 7. Study outcomes and limitations: During treatment, candidate HPV-specific clones and E7-related motifs expanded in tumor. HPV-responsive T-cell expansion during chemoradiotherapy was linked to improved recurrence-free survival in HPV16-positive patients.

This clone was counted a single time. Its antigen is undetermined. Generated by immunoSEQ multiplex PCR, the TCRdb table keeps only in-frame clones and is missing some. The sample lists around 62,000 clones, approximately 91% seen once, with 4% to 4.5% in the top ten. The sample in question was blood, obtained from a patient who underwent chemoradiotherapy. This receptor was obtained from a human donor with HPV-associated anogenital cancer. The V call is TRBV7-3, the J call TRBJ2-2; 10 nucleotides match TRBD1. The CDR3 nucleotides read TGTGCCAGCAGCGCAGCCGGGACAGGGGTCACCGGGGAGCTGTTTTTT. Protein sequence: CASSAAGTGVTGELFF.